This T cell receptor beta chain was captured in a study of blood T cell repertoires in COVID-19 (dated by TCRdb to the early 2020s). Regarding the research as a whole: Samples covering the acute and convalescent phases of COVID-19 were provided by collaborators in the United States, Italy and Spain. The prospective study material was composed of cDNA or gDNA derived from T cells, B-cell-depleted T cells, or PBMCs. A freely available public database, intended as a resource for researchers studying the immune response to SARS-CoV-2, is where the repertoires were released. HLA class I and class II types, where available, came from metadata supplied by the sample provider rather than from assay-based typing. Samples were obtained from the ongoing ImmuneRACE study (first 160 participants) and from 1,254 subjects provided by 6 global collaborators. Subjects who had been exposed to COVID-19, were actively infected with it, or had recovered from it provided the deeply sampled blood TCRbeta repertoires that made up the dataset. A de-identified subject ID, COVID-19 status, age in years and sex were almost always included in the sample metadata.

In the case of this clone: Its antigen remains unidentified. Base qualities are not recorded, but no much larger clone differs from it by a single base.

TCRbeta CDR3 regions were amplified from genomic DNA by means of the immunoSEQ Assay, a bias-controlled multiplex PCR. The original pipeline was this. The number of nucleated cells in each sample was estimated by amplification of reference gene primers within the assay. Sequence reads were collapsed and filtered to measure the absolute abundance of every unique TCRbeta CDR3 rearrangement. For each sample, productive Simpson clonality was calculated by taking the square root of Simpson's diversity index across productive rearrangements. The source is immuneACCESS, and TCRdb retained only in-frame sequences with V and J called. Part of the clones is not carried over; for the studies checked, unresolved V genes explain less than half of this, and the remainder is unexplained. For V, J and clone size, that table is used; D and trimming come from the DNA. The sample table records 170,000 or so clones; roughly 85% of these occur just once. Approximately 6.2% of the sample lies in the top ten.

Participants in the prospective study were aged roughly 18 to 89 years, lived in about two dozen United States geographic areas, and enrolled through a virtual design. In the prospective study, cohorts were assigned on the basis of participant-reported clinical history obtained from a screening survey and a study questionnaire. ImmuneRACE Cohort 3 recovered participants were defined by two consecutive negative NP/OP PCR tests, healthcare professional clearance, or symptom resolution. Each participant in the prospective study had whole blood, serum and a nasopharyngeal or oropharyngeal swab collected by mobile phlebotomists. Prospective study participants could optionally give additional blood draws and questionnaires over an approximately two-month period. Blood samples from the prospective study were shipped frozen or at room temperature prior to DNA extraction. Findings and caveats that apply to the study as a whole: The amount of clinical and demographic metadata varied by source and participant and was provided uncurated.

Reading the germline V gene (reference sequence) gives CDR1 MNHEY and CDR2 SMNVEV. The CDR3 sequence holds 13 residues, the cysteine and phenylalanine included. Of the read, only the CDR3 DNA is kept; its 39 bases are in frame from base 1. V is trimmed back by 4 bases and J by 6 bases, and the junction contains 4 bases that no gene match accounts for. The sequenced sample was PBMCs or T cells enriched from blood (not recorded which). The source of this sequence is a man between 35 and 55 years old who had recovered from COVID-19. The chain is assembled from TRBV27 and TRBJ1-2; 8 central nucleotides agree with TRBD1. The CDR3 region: CASSSRTGNGYTF. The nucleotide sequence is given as TGTGCCAGCAGTTCCCGGACAGGGAATGGCTACACCTTC.